One and the same sample provided the 24 T cell receptor beta chains below, sequenced in a study of T cells in Graves' hyperthyroidism and ophthalmopathy (dated by TCRdb to about 2019). To prepare the library, multiplex PCR was applied. TCRdb records Illumina HiSeq 2000 as the sequencer. TCR beta CDR3 regions were amplified from RNA transcripts. The first round of RT-PCR for the TCR CDR3 was performed with the HTBI primer set and the Qiagen OneStep RT-PCR kit. TCRdb redid the processing of the public reads, applying fastp at Q25 and MiXCR, and retained in-frame beta chains. A single entry per CDR3 protein holds the most common genes and DNA from its merged rows. Within this sample are about 320,000 distinct CDR3 sequences, with roughly 15% of them counted one time only. Clones ranked in the top ten supply 33% of the sample. Sequencing was carried out using blood. These receptors came from a man aged 25 to 45 with Graves' hyperthyroidism.

There are many counts of this clonotype. The V and J genes are TRBV3-1 and TRBJ2-2; 7 nucleotides align to TRBD2. V shed 4 bases, J shed 6 bases, and the junction held 11 bases outside the gene matches. The germline CDR1 and CDR2 sequences are LGHDT and YNNKEL (reference sequence). The CDR3 sequence is 16 residues long. CDR3: CASSLMGGRSSGELFF. Here the CDR3 DNA reads TGTGCCAGCAGCCTAATGGGAGGGAGAAGTTCCGGGGAGCTGTTTTTT.

The rearrangement joins TRBV7-2 to TRBJ1-5; tentatively, D is TRBD1 (5 bases). Trimming took 6 bases from V and 4 from J, leaving 13 bases between them. Germline CDR1 and CDR2: SGHTA and FQGNSA. This CDR3 contains 14 residues. The CDR3 sequence is CASRPQGGNQPQHF. The CDR3 nucleotides read TGTGCCAGCAGACCTCAGGGTGGTAATCAGCCCCAGCATTTT.

J is TRBJ2-5 and V is TRBV28; 12 bases agree with TRBD2. V lost 5 bases and J lost 4; bases outside the gene matches: 14. Germline V gene sequence: CDR1 MDHEN, CDR2 SYDVKM. There are 18 residues in the CDR3. The CDR3 loop is CASSEFLAGGGLGETQYF. In nucleotides, the CDR3 is TGTGCCAGCAGTGAATTCCTAGCGGGAGGGGGCCTCGGAGAGACCCAGTACTTC.

The chain employs TRBV27 and TRBJ2-5; 7 bases line up with TRBD1. CDR3 size: 16 residues. V gave up 6 bases and J gave up 5 bases; unmatched junction bases: 15. Germline-derived CDR1 and CDR2 are MNHEY and SMNVEV (reference sequence). The CDR3 here is CASSPWGTALRETQYF. The CDR3 DNA sequence: TGTGCCAGCAGCCCCTGGGGGACAGCCCTCAGGGAGACCCAGTACTTC.

This clonotype was counted many times. V and J are TRBV7-9 and TRBJ2-7, with D perhaps TRBD2 (5 bases). CDR3 length equals 15 residues. Germline assignment: CDR1 SEHNR and CDR2 FQNEAQ (reference sequence). V was clipped by 5 bases and J by 5 bases, with 19 bases between them. CDR3 DNA sequence: TGTGCCAGCAGCCTCAACCGGGGATGGAGCGACGAGCAGTACTTC. Translating it yields CASSLNRGWSDEQYF.

In this sample, this clonotype turned up many times. The chain carries TRBV7-9 and TRBJ2-3; possible D gene TRBD1, 6 bases. The CDR3 has 14 residues. Germline values: CDR1 SEHNR, CDR2 FQNEAQ (reference sequence). With 3 bases removed from V and 5 bases from J, the gap between germline ends came to 12 bases. CDR3 DNA: TGTGCCAGCAGCTTGCTAAGAGGGGGAGATACGCAGTATTTT. This sequence encodes CASSLLRGGDTQYF.

The gene calls are TRBV5-4 and TRBJ1-1, with TRBD1 matching 12 bases. Germline V gives CDR1 SGHNT, CDR2 YYREEE (reference sequence). The J segment lost 7 bases and the V segment lost 4 bases, leaving 14 bases of the junction unmatched. The CDR3 is 17 residues long. The CDR3 nucleotides read TGTGCCAGCAGCCATTGGGGACAGGGGGCTCTTGAGGGTGAAGCTTTCTTT. It codes for CASSHWGQGALEGEAFF.

This clonotype has a handful of counts. This chain uses TRBV9 with TRBJ2-1; maybe TRBD2 (6 bases). The ends were cut back, 0 bases at V and 1 base at J, with 11 bases in the middle. This CDR3 has 16 amino acids. CDR1 and CDR2 from the germline V gene are SGDLS and YYNGEE. DNA for the CDR3: TGTGCCAGCAGCGTAGGGCTCGGGACTTCCTACAATGAGCAGTTCTTC. This codes for CASSVGLGTSYNEQFF.

Note on this clonotype: This may come from a read error, since a much larger clone is one base off. The chain carries TRBV18 and TRBJ2-7, with D unresolved. This CDR3 region has 14 residues. Germline V gene lookup returns CDR1 KGHSH and CDR2 LQKENI. Trimming removed 8 bases at V and 7 bases at J, with 21 bases between. In DNA form, the CDR3 reads TGTGCCAGCGCCCAAACGACCTTACACGATGAGCAGTACTTC. Amino acid sequence: CASAQTTLHDEQYF.

The chain has TRBV12-3 or TRBV12-4 and TRBJ2-2, with a tentative D call TRBD2 (7 bases). V lost 5 bases and J lost 1, with 14 bases in between. This CDR3 has 16 residues. CDR3 nucleotides: TGTGCCAGCAGTCCGAGGGGGGGCCTGAACACCGGGGAGCTGTTTTTT. Its protein is CASSPRGGLNTGELFF.

The chain carries TRBV10-2 and TRBJ2-3; D is uncertain. Germline lookup yields CDR1 WSHSY and CDR2 SAAADI. This CDR3 has 12 residues. Trimming pared 8 bases from V and 5 bases from J, leaving 11 bases between. Here the CDR3 reads CASRDSGDTQYF. In nucleotides, the CDR3 is TGCGCCAGCCGCGACTCGGGAGATACGCAGTATTTT.

This clonotype was seen a handful of times. This may come from a read error, since a much larger clone is one base off. The chain uses TRBV5-1 and TRBJ2-7, with 7 bases matching TRBD2. The germline V gene encodes CDR1 SGHRS and CDR2 YFSETQ. There are 15 residues in the CDR3. This CDR3 reads CAGSLVLAETYEQYF. CDR3 sequence (DNA): TGCGCCGGCAGCTTGGTCCTAGCGGAAACCTACGAGCAGTACTTC.

This clonotype was seen repeatedly, ten times or more. This chain links TRBV2 with TRBJ2-7, with 9 bases fitting TRBD1. V trimming: 7 bases; J trimming: 7 bases; junction bases outside the gene matches: 14. This CDR3 has 15 residues. The V gene's germline CDR1 is SNHLY and CDR2 FYNNEI. This CDR3 reads CASISRDRASGEQYF. The CDR3 nucleotides are TGTGCCAGCATATCCCGGGACAGGGCCTCAGGAGAGCAGTACTTC.

J is TRBJ2-3 and V is TRBV4-2, with 7 bases matching TRBD2. From germline, CDR1 is LGHNA and CDR2 YNFKEQ. This CDR3 contains 15 residues. Trimming at V came to 0 bases and at J to 5 bases, leaving 5 bases not matched to a gene. The CDR3 region has the DNA TGTGCCAGCAGCCAAGAGGGGAGGGGAGGAGATACGCAGTATTTT. Its protein is CASSQEGRGGDTQYF.

The V call is TRBV7-9, the J call TRBJ2-2, with 8 bases lining up with TRBD1. Germline V gene sequence: CDR1 SEHNR, CDR2 FQNEAQ (reference sequence). The V gene end was trimmed by 4 bases and the J gene end by 5 bases; junction bases not matched to a gene: 6. The CDR3 has 15 residues. CDR3 DNA sequence: TGTGCCAGCAGCTGGCGACAGGGGAAGACCGGGGAGCTGTTTTTT. Residues: CASSWRQGKTGELFF.

This rearrangement joins TRBV27 to TRBJ2-2, with 7 bases identical to TRBD1. The CDR3 is 15 amino acids. The V gene's germline CDR1 is MNHEY and CDR2 SMNVEV (reference sequence). V dropped 6 bases and J dropped 4; count of bases not matched to a gene: 8. CDR3 protein: CASSGTVKSTGELFF. CDR3 DNA: TGTGCCAGCAGCGGGACAGTTAAGAGCACCGGGGAGCTGTTTTTT.

This rearrangement joins TRBV6-4 to TRBJ2-1; D call uncertain. The ends were cut back, 0 bases at V and 6 bases at J, with 18 bases in the middle. The CDR3 consists of 17 residues. Germline V gives CDR1 MRHNA, CDR2 SNTAGT. CDR3 region: CASSDSLTLGSPNEQFF. The CDR3 DNA follows: TGTGCCAGCAGTGACTCCCTGACCTTAGGCTCTCCCAATGAGCAGTTCTTC.

Turning to this clonotype: Given a much more abundant clone one base away, this may be a read error. The chain carries TRBV7-9 and TRBJ1-5; D is ambiguous. The germline V gene has CDR1 SEHNR and CDR2 FQNEAQ (reference sequence). The CDR3 is 16 residues long. CDR3: CAGSLVGRGGNQPQHF. The DNA of the CDR3 is TGTGCCGGCAGCTTAGTGGGCCGGGGTGGCAATCAGCCCCAGCATTTT.

The chain carries TRBV5-5 and TRBJ2-5, with D possibly being TRBD1 (5 bases). V shed 1 base and J shed 7 bases, with 17 bases lying between them. The V gene's germline CDR1 is SGHKS and CDR2 YYEKEE (reference sequence). This CDR3 comprises 15 residues. The CDR3 reads CASSLWGGPQGTQYF. CDR3 nucleotides: TGTGCCAGCAGCTTGTGGGGTGGCCCGCAGGGGACCCAGTACTTC. The full variable domain, rest sourced from reference TRBV5-5 and TRBJ2-5, is DAGVTQSPTHLIKTRGQQVTLRCSPISGHKSVSWYQQVLGQGPQFIFQYYEKEERGRGNFPDRFSARQFPNYSSELNVNALLLGDSALYLCASSLWGGPQGTQYFGPGTRLLVL.

This clonotype was counted at least ten times. The chain has TRBV12-3 or TRBV12-4 and TRBJ2-3, with 7 bases matching TRBD2. The CDR3 spans 17 residues. J was trimmed by 2 bases and V by 5 bases; bases with no gene match: 13. CDR3 bases: TGTGCCAGCAGTCTTATCCTCGGGACTATTTACACAGATACGCAGTATTTT. It specifies CASSLILGTIYTDTQYF.

This chain connects TRBV3-1 to TRBJ2-5, with D tentatively TRBD2 (6 bases). The V gene lost 4 bases and the J gene lost 2 bases, with 11 bases spanning the gap. CDR3 length equals 14 residues. Germline loops: CDR1 LGHDT, CDR2 YNNKEL (reference sequence). CDR3 nucleotides: TGTGCCAGCAGCCGGTTAGCGGCTCAAGAGACCCAGTACTTC. Protein product: CASSRLAAQETQYF.

This clonotype was found many times. The rearrangement uses TRBV11-3 and TRBJ1-2, with D unresolved. V was cut by 5 bases and J by 7 bases, with 11 bases left in between. Germline CDR1 reads SGHNT; CDR2 reads YENEEA. CDR3 length equals 12 residues. The CDR3 protein is CASSPGPGGYTF. CDR3 sequence (DNA): TGTGCCAGCAGCCCCGGACCGGGTGGCTACACCTTC. The full variable domain, rest sourced from reference TRBV11-3 and TRBJ1-2, is EAGVVQSPRYKIIEKKQPVAFWCNPISGHNTLYWYLQNLGQGPELLIRYENEEAVDDSQLPKDRFSAERLKGVDSTLKIQPAELGDSAVYLCASSPGPGGYTFGSGTRLTVV.

The table lists this clonotype with many counts. The chain is built from TRBV27 and TRBJ1-2, with D perhaps matching TRBD1 (6 bases). The V gene lost 4 bases and the J gene lost 2 bases, with 8 bases spanning the gap. The CDR3 totals 13 residues. Looked up from germline, CDR1 is MNHEY and CDR2 is SMNVEV (reference sequence). The chain's CDR3 is CASSYQGNYGYTF. Written as DNA, the CDR3 is TGTGCCAGCAGTTATCAGGGGAACTATGGCTACACCTTC.

This clonotype was seen many times. This chain joins TRBV12-3 or TRBV12-4 and TRBJ2-3, with a weak D call TRBD2 (5 bases). V was trimmed by 1 base and J by 4 bases, leaving 12 bases between them. The CDR3 sequence is 15 residues long. CDR3: CASSLGRLRADTQYF. CDR3 nucleotide sequence: TGTGCCAGCAGTTTAGGCAGGCTGAGGGCAGATACGCAGTATTTT.